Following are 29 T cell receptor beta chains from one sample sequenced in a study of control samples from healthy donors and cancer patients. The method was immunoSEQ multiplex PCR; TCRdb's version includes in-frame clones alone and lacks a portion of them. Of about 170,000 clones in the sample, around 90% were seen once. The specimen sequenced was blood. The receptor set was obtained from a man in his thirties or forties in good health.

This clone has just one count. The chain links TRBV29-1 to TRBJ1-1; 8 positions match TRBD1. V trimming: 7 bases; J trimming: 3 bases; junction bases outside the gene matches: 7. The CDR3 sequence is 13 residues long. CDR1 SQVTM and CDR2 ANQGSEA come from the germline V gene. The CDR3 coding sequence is TGCAGCGGTGCAGGGGGCCCGGACACTGAAGCTTTCTTT. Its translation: CSGAGGPDTEAFF.

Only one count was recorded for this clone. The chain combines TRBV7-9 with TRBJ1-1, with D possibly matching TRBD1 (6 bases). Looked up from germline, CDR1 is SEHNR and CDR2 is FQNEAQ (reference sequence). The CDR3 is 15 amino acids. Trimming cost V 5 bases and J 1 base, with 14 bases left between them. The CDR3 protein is CASSIWTAQNTEAFF. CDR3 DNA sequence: TGTGCCAGCAGCATATGGACAGCCCAGAACACTGAAGCTTTCTTT.

The CDR3 reads CASSLSTEAFF. The CDR3 region has the DNA TGTGCCAGCAGTCTAAGCACTGAAGCTTTCTTT. This rearrangement joins TRBV5-6 to TRBJ1-1; no firm D call. V was clipped by 5 bases and J by 4 bases, with 6 bases between them. Germline assignment: CDR1 SGHDT and CDR2 YYEEEE. The CDR3 length is 11 residues.

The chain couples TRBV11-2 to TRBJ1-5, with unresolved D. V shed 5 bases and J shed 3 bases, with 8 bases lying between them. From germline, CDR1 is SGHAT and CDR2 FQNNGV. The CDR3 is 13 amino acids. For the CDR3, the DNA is TGTGCCAGCAGCGCCAATGCCAATCAGCCCCAGCATTTT. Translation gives CASSANANQPQHF.

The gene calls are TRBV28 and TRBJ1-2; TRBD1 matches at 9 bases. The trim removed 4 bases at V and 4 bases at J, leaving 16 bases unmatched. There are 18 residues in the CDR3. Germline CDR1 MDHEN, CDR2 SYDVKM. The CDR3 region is CASSSHPSGQGPLYGYTF. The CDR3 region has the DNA TGTGCCAGCAGTTCCCACCCTTCGGGACAGGGCCCCCTCTATGGCTACACCTTC.

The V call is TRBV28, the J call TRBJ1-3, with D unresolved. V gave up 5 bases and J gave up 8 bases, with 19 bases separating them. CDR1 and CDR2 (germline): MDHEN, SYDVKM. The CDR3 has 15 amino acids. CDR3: CASSPPDLHRDTIYF. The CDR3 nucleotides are TGTGCCAGCAGTCCCCCGGACCTACATCGAGACACCATATATTTT.

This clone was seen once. This CDR3 is CASSLTAARRTYEQYF. CDR3 sequence (DNA): TGTGCCAGCAGCTTAACGGCTGCCAGGAGGACGTACGAGCAGTACTTC. The V and J genes are TRBV7-9 and TRBJ2-7, with a tentative D call TRBD2 (5 bases). CDR1 is SEHNR and CDR2 is FQNEAQ in the germline V gene (reference sequence). CDR3 length: 16 amino acids. Trimming shortened V by 2 bases and J by 4 bases, and 18 bases separated the two germline ends.

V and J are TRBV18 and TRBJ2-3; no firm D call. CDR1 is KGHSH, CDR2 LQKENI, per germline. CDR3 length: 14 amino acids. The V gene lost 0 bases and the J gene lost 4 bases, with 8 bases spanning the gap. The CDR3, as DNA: TGTGCCAGCTCACCACCGATAATATCAGATACGCAGTATTTT. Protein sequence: CASSPPIISDTQYF.

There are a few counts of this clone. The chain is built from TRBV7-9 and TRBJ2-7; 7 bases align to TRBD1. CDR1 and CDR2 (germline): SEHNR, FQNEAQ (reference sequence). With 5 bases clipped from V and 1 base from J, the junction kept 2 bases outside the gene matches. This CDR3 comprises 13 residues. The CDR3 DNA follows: TGTGCCAGCAGCGTACAGGGGTCCTACGAGCAGTACTTC. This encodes CASSVQGSYEQYF.

This CDR3 is CASSYWGENTEAFF. Written as DNA, the CDR3 is TGTGCCAGCAGTTACTGGGGCGAGAACACTGAAGCTTTCTTT. The gene calls are TRBV6-5 and TRBJ1-1; TRBD1 is a possible D gene (5 bases). CDR1 is MNHEY and CDR2 is SVGAGI in the germline V gene. The CDR3 has 14 amino acids. V was cut by 1 base and J by 1 base, with 7 bases left in between.

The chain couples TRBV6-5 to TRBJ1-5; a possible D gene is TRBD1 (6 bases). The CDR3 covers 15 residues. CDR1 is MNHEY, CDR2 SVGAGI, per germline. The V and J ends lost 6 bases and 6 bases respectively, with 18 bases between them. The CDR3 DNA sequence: TGTGCCAGCAGCACAGGGACGGCCTCAGGTCAGCCCCAGCATTTT. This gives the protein CASSTGTASGQPQHF.

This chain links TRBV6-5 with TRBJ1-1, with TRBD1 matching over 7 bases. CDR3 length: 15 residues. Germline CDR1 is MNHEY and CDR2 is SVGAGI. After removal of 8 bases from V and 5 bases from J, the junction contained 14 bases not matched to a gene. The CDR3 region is CASGKSETGQTEAFF. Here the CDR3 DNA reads TGTGCCAGCGGGAAGTCCGAGACAGGGCAAACTGAAGCTTTCTTT.

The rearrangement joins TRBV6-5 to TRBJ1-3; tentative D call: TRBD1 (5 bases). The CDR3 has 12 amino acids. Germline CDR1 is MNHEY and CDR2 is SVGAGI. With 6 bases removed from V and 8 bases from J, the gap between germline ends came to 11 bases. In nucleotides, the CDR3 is TGTGCCAGCAGCCGCCTGGGGGACACCATATATTTT. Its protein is CASSRLGDTIYF.

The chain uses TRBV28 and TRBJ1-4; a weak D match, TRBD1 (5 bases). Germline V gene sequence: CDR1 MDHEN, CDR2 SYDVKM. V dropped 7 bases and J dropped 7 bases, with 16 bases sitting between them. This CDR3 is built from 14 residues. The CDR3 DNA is TGTGCCAGCATCTTCAGGGAGGGAAGTGAAAAACTGTTTTTT. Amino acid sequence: CASIFREGSEKLFF.

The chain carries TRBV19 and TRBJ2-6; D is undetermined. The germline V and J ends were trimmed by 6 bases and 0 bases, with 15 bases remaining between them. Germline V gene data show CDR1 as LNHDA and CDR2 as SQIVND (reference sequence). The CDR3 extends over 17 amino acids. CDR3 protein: CASRQRHTDSGANVLTF. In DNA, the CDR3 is TGTGCCAGTAGGCAGAGACACACCGACTCTGGGGCCAACGTCCTGACTTTC.

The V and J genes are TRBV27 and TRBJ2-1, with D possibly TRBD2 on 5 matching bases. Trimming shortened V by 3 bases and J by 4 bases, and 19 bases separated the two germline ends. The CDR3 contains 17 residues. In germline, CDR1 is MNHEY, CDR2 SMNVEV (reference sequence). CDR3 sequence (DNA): TGTGCCAGCAGTTTTAGGACCGGGATTGGGCAATACAATGAGCAGTTCTTC. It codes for CASSFRTGIGQYNEQFF.

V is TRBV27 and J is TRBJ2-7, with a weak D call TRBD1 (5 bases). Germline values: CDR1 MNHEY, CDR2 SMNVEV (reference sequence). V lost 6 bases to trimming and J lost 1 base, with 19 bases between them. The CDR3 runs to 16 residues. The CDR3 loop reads CASSRHPTVQSYEQYF. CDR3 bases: TGTGCCAGCAGCCGGCACCCGACAGTCCAATCCTACGAGCAGTACTTC.

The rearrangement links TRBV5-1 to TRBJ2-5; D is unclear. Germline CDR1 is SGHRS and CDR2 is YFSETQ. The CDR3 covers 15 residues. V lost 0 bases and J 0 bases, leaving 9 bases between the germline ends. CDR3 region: CASSLVQPYQETQYF. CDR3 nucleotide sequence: TGCGCCAGCAGCTTGGTCCAACCGTACCAAGAGACCCAGTACTTC.

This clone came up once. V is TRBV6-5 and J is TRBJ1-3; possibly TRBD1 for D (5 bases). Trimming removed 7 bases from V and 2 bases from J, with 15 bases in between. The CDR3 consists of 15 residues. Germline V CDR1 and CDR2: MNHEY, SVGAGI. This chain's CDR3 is CASTTLGGTGNTIYF. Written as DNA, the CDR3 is TGTGCCAGCACTACTCTGGGGGGAACTGGAAACACCATATATTTT.

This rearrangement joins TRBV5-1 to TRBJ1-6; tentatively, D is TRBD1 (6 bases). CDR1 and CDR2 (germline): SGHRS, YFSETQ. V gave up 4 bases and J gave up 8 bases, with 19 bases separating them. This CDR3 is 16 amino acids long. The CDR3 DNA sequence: TGCGCCAGCAGCCACCGAGCAGCGTCAGGGGATTCACCCCTCCACTTT. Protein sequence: CASSHRAASGDSPLHF.

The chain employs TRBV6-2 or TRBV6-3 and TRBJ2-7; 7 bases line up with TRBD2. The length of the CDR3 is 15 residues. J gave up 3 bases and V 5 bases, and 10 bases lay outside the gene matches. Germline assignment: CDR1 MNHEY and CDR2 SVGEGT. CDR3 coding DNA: TGTGCCAGCAGTGCCCCCGGACTAGTTATCTACGAGCAGTACTTC. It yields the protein CASSAPGLVIYEQYF.

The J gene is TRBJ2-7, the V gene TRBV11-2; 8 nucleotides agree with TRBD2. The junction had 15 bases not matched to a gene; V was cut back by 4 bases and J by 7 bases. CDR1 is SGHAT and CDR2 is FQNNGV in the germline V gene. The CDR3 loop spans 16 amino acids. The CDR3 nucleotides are TGTGCCAGCAGCTATCTTCACAGCGGGAGTTCAGGAGAGCAGTACTTC. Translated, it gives CASSYLHSGSSGEQYF. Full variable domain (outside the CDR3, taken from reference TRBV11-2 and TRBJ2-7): EAGVAQSPRYKIIEKRQSVAFWCNPISGHATLYWYQQILGQGPKLLIQFQNNGVVDDSQLPKDRFSAERLKGVDSTLKIQPAKLEDSAVYLCASSYLHSGSSGEQYFGPGTRLTVT.

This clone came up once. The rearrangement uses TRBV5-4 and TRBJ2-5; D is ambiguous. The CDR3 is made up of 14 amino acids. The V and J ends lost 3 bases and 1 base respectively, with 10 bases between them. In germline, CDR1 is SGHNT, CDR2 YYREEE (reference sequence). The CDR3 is CASSSVGGQETQYF. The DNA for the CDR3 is TGTGCCAGCAGCTCCGTGGGCGGCCAAGAGACCCAGTACTTC.

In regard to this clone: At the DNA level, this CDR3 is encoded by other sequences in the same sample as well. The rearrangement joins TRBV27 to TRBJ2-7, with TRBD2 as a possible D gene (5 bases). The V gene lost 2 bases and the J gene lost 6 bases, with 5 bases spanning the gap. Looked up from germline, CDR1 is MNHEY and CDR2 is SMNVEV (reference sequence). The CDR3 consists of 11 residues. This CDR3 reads CASSLGGEQYF. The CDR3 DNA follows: TGTGCCAGCAGTTTAGGAGGCGAGCAGTACTTC.

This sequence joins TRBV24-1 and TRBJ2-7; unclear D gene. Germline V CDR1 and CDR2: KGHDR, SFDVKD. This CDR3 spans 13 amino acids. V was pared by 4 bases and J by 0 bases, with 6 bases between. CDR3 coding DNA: TGTGCCACCAGTGACCTCTACTCCTACGAGCAGTACTTC. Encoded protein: CATSDLYSYEQYF.

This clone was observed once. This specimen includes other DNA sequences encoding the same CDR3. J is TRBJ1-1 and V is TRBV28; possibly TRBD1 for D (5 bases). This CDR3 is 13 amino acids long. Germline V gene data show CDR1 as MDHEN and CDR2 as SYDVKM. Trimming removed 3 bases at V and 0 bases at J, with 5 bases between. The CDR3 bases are TGTGCCAGCAGTTTGGGACTGAACACTGAAGCTTTCTTT. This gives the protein CASSLGLNTEAFF.

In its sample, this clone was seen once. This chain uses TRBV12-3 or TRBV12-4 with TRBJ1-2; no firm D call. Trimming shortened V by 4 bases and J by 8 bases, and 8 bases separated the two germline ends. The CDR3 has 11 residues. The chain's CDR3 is CASSSSNGYTF. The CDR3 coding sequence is TGTGCCAGCAGTTCCAGTAACGGCTACACCTTC.

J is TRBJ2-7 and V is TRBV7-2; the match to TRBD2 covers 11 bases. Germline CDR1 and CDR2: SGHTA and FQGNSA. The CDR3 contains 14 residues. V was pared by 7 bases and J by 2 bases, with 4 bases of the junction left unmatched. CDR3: CASKTSGITYEQYF. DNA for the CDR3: TGTGCCAGCAAGACTAGCGGGATTACCTACGAGCAGTACTTC.

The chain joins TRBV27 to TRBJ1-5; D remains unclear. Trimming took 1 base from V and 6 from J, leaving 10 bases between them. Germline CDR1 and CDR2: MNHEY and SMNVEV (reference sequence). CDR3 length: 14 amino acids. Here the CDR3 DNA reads TGTGCCAGCAGTTTATATGGAGTAGGTCAGCCCCAGCATTTT. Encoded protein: CASSLYGVGQPQHF.